Listed below are T cell receptor beta chains from one sample, sequenced in a study of blood T cell repertoires in COVID-19. Clones were sequenced by immunoSEQ multiplex PCR, and TCRdb holds only the in-frame ones, with some missing. The repertoire holds 70,000 or so clones, with 85% to 90% as singletons. The sample consisted of peripheral blood. The receptor set was obtained from a man aged 70-80 years with active or convalescent COVID-19. The CDR3 runs from the conserved cysteine through the conserved F or W.

cdr3_length j_call v_call cdr3_aa
14 TRBJ2-1 TRBV27 CASRTGGPYNEQFF
16 TRBJ2-1 TRBV3-1/TRBV3-2 CASSLALAGGRNEQFF
14 TRBJ1-5 TRBV28 CATTGIGESQPQHF
13 TRBJ1-1 TRBV19 CASSLLANTEAFF
17 TRBJ2-2 TRBV7-6 CASSLARGGSNTGELFF
16 TRBJ2-1 TRBV28 CASSFTSGGTNNEQFF
11 TRBJ2-7 TRBV7-2 CASSVSYEQYF
12 TRBJ1-5 TRBV29-1 CSVATGDQPQHF
15 TRBJ2-7 TRBV19 CASSIGARGPYEQYF
15 TRBJ2-1 TRBV6-6 CASTKRGAGGNEQFF
15 TRBJ2-1 TRBV3-1/TRBV3-2 CASRWGDPNPGEQFF
15 TRBJ2-7 TRBV6-1 CASSKREGHGYEQYF
16 TRBJ2-7 TRBV5-1 CASSGGGSGSSYEQYF
14 TRBJ1-5 TRBV28 CASLRGTLNQPQHF
13 TRBJ1-1 TRBV28 CASSQTTNTEAFF
14 TRBJ2-1 TRBV27 CASSFSGDYNEQFF
16 TRBJ1-6 TRBV30 CAWSVVGGALASPLHF
16 TRBJ2-3 TRBV6-5 CASSWGAGVSTDTQYF
11 TRBJ2-2 TRBV29-1 CSVADTGELFF
15 TRBJ2-2 TRBV7-3 CASSLSQGGTGELFF
13 TRBJ2-7 TRBV4-1 CASSTRGSYEQYF
14 TRBJ2-7 TRBV6-8 CARGYSGTTYEQYF
16 TRBJ2-2 TRBV28 CASSPPQGALTGELFF
14 TRBJ1-2 TRBV16 CASSQSSMVQGYTF
14 TRBJ2-7 TRBV5-6 CASKGRGTLYEQYF
15 TRBJ1-4 TRBV6-6 CASRSYPAANEKLFF
12 TRBJ1-2 TRBV28 CASSSTGLGYTF
14 TRBJ1-1 TRBV19 CASSIGQGHPEAFF
15 TRBJ2-7 TRBV3-1/TRBV3-2 CAKYSNRGPTYEQYF
15 TRBJ1-5 TRBV28 CASNLAGVDNQPQHF
13 TRBJ2-5 TRBV4-1 CASSQGQQETQYF
11 TRBJ2-5 TRBV30 CAWSVLGTQYF
15 TRBJ2-3 TRBV27 CASSSGTGLSDTQYF
18 TRBJ1-1 TRBV18 CASSPQRGLGQMWSEAFF
15 TRBJ1-2 TRBV7-9 CASSFGGQGSYGYTF
13 TRBJ2-2 TRBV12-5 CASGRGSPGELFF
13 TRBJ1-4 TRBV19 CASSITQGEKLFF
18 TRBJ1-2 TRBV5-1 CASSLYTGTGARGDGYTF
15 TRBJ1-2 TRBV7-2 CASSLVSGQSHGYTF
14 TRBJ1-1 TRBV9 CASSDRAMNTEAFF
12 TRBJ2-3 TRBV6-5 CASSPGTDTQYF
13 TRBJ1-3 TRBV28 CASRGAPGNTIYF
13 TRBJ1-4 TRBV10-3 CATGGWENEKLFF
15 TRBJ1-6 TRBV19 CATQETGGINSPLHF
23 TRBJ2-1 TRBV4-2 CASSPGGLAGRGSGLLSYNEQFF
15 TRBJ1-5 TRBV24-1 CATSDLHGSNQPQHF